The TCR beta chain under discussion was sequenced for a study of T cells in Graves' hyperthyroidism and ophthalmopathy. Germline V gives CDR1 SGDLS, CDR2 YYNGEE. Trimming stripped 4 bases from V and 4 bases from J, with 17 bases between. The CDR3 spans 15 residues. TCR beta CDR3 regions were amplified from RNA. Initially, a first-round RT-PCR of the TCR CDR3 employed the HTBI primer set. TCRdb recomputed calls from the multiplex PCR reads with MiXCR, one row per CDR3 protein. The sample includes about 540,000 distinct CDR3 sequences, around 42% of them seen just once. Over 18 months, lack of ophthalmopathy progression marked Graves' hyperthyroidism as stable. The hyperthyroidism patients had all been newly diagnosed, and their disease duration was under 2 months. Their ages ranged from 18 to 65 years.

Material for sequencing was peripheral blood or thyroid tissue (not recorded which). The receptor comes from a woman younger than 30 with Graves' hyperthyroidism. V usage is TRBV9 and J usage is TRBJ1-1; D is uncertain. The DNA for the CDR3 is TGTGCCAGCAGCTCCCGCGGTTCGGGAGCCACTGAAGCTTTCTTT. This encodes CASSSRGSGATEAFF.